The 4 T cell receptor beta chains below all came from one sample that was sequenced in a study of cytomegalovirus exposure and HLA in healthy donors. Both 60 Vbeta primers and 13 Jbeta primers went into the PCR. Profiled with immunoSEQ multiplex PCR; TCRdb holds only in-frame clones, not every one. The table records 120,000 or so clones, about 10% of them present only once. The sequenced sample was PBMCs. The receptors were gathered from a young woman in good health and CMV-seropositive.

This CDR3 is CASSLNRGIRNTEAFF. CDR3 in DNA: TGTGCCAGCAGCTTAAACAGGGGTATACGGAACACTGAAGCTTTCTTT. The gene calls are TRBV7-9 and TRBJ1-1; 7 nucleotides match TRBD1. This CDR3 region has 16 residues. In germline, CDR1 is SEHNR, CDR2 FQNEAQ (reference sequence). Germline trimming cut 2 bases from V and 1 base from J; bases unmatched to any gene: 7.

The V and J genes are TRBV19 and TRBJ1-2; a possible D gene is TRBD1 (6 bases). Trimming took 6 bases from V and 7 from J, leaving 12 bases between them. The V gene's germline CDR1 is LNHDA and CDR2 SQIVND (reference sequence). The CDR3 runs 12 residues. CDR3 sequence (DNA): TGTGCCAGTAGCCACAGGGAGCGTGGCTACACCTTC. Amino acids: CASSHRERGYTF.

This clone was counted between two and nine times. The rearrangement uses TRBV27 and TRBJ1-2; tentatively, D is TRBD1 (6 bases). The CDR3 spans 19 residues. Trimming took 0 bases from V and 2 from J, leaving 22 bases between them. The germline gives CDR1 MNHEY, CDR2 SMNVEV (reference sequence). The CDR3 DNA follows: TGTGCCAGCAGTTTATCGGCAAGGGGCAGGGGAGCTGTAAACTATGGCTACACCTTC. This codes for CASSLSARGRGAVNYGYTF.

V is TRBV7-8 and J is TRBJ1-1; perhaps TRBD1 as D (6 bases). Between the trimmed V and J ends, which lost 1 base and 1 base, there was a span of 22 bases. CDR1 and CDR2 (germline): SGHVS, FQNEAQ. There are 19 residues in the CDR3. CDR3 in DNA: TGTGCCAGCAGCTTAGTAGTTCGACAGGAAAGACAGACGAACACTGAAGCTTTCTTT. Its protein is CASSLVVRQERQTNTEAFF.